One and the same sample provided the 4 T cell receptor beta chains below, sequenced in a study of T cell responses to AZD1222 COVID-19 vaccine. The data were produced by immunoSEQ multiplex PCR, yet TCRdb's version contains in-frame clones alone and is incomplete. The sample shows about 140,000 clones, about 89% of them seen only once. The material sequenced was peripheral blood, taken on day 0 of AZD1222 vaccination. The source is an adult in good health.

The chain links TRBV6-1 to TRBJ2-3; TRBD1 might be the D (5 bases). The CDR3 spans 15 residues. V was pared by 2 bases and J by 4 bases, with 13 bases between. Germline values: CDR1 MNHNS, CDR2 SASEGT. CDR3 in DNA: TGTGCCAGCAGTGAAAGGGGCAGGCGAGCAGATACGCAGTATTTT. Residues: CASSERGRRADTQYF.

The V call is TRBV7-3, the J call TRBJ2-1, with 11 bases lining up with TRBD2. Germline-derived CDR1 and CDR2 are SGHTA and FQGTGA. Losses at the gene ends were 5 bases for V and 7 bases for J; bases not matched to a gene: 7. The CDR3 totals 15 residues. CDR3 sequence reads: CASSPLGLAVNEQFF. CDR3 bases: TGTGCCAGCAGCCCACTGGGACTAGCGGTGAATGAGCAGTTCTTC.

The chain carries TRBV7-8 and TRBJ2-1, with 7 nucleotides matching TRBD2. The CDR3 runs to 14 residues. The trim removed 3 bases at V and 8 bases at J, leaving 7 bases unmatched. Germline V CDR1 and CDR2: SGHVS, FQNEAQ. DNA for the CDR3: TGTGCCAGCAGCTTCGGACTAGTCAGATATGAGCAGTTCTTC. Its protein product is CASSFGLVRYEQFF.

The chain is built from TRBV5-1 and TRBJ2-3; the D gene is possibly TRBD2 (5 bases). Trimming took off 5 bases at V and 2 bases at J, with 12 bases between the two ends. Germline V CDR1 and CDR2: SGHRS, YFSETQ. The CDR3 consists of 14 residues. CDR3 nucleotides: TGCGCCAGCAGGGAACCTAGCCTCACAGATACGCAGTATTTT. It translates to CASREPSLTDTQYF.